This T cell receptor (beta chain) was profiled in a study of shared clonotypes between healthy human individuals. Study overall: Researchers drew samples from a couple of women and three men aged 18 to 49. Used for every donor were three CD4 naive, three CD4 memory, two CD8 naive and one CD8 memory plate.

The germline CDR1 and CDR2 sequences are SEHNR and FQNEAQ (reference sequence). The CDR3 length is 13 residues. CD45RO-negative CD8 cells positively selected for CCR7 made up the naive population, which excluded terminally differentiated effector memory CD45RA+ cells. Method: immunoSEQ multiplex PCR; TCRdb's copy keeps in-frame clones and lacks some. The repertoire holds roughly 550,000 clones, with nearly 97% as singletons. The genes are TRBV7-9 and TRBJ2-5, with D unresolved. The J call could be wrong; TRBJ2-7 is a better fit for the DNA end. The sequence derives from a woman in her 30s in good health. The sample was naive CD8+ T cells sorted from blood. The CDR3 sequence: CASSLNGVYEQYF. DNA for the CDR3: TGTGCCAGCAGTCTAAATGGAGTCTACGAGCAGTACTTC.